This paragraph covers one TCR beta chain sequence. What it binds is not known. CDR1 is SGHTA, CDR2 FQGTGA, per germline. The CDR3 runs to 19 residues. The J segment lost 2 bases and the V segment lost 2 bases, leaving 11 bases of the junction unmatched. The data derive from a study of T cells in tuberculosis. Repertoires were generated with immunoSEQ multiplex PCR, while TCRdb's copy carries only in-frame clones and drops some. The sample holds about 35,000 clones, roughly 93% seen once. Study conclusions and caveats: GMM-specific TCRs were nearer to active tuberculosis alpha repertoires, suggesting expansion.

The sample consisted of PBMCs. The receptor was derived from a donor aged 10-29 years with latent tuberculosis or without tuberculosis infection. The J gene is TRBJ2-1, the V gene TRBV7-3, with TRBD2 matching over 11 bases. As DNA, the CDR3 is TGTGCCAGCAGCTTATCCCTGACTAGCGGGGTACCCCCCTACAATGAGCAGTTCTTC. Protein sequence: CASSLSLTSGVPPYNEQFF.